These T cell receptor beta chains were read from a single sample in a study of T cells in Graves' hyperthyroidism and ophthalmopathy. TCRdb re-analysed the multiplex PCR reads in MiXCR, keeping a single row per CDR3 protein. Of about 840,000 distinct CDR3 sequences in the sample, around 39% are singletons; the top ten hold over 8%. Sequences were obtained from blood. Source of these receptors: a man younger than 35 with Graves' hyperthyroidism. CDR3s include the opening cysteine and the closing phenylalanine or tryptophan.

j_call,cdr3_length,v_call,cdr3_aa
TRBJ2-2,16,TRBV5-1,CASSLSGADHTGELFF
TRBJ2-5,17,TRBV7-8,CASSSQTLAPSEETQYF
TRBJ1-2,12,TRBV7-2,CASSTTGAGYTF
TRBJ2-7,15,TRBV19,CASIKDTSGAYEQYF
TRBJ1-1,16,TRBV5-1,CASSFLGWGTAAEAFF
TRBJ2-5,13,TRBV10-2,CASSVRYQETQYF
TRBJ2-5,13,TRBV5-1,CASSLEGPRSQYF
TRBJ1-2,13,TRBV10-3,CAISEARGHGYTF
TRBJ2-2,17,TRBV7-9,CASSLGSGGADTGELFF
TRBJ2-2,13,TRBV12-3/TRBV12-4,CASKRQDTGELFF
TRBJ1-1,14,TRBV5-1,CASSMTGMNTEAFF
TRBJ1-3,14,TRBV7-6,CASSFRDRGSTIYF
TRBJ1-1,14,TRBV3-1,CASSQEGLGGEAFF
TRBJ1-1,13,TRBV7-3,CASSFTGSTEAFF
TRBJ1-6,14,TRBV5-6,CASSLAGLGSPLHF
TRBJ2-5,16,TRBV5-6,CASSSKLAGGKETQYF
TRBJ1-2,10,TRBV29-1,CSVLRDGYTF
TRBJ1-4,14,TRBV20-1,CSALETDNSEKLFF